Listed below are T cell receptor beta chains from one sample, sequenced in a study of blood T cell repertoires in COVID-19. Here immunoSEQ multiplex PCR was the method, and the copy in TCRdb shows in-frame clones only, minus some. This sample has over 85,000 clones, with around 87% found just once. Material: peripheral blood. The receptors were sampled from a human donor in a cohort sampled during active COVID-19. The CDR3 runs from the conserved cysteine through the conserved F or W. D genes are given only for firm matches. The size entry is marked missing in some rows and otherwise reads once, few, many or a size class.

j_call: TRBJ2-2
clone_size: -
d_call: -
v_call: TRBV3-1/TRBV3-2
cdr3_aa: CASSSLSTGYTGELFF
cdr3_nt: TGTGCCAGCAGCTCCCTCTCGACAGGTTACACCGGGGAGCTGTTTTTT

j_call: TRBJ2-2
clone_size: -
d_call: TRBD1
v_call: TRBV28
cdr3_aa: CASSHGQGRTGELFF
cdr3_nt: TGTGCCAGCAGTCATGGACAGGGGAGGACCGGGGAGCTGTTTTTT

j_call: TRBJ2-1
clone_size: -
d_call: -
v_call: TRBV5-1
cdr3_aa: CASRISTGSSYNEQFF
cdr3_nt: TGCGCCAGCAGGATTTCCACAGGGAGCTCCTACAATGAGCAGTTCTTC

j_call: TRBJ1-2
clone_size: -
d_call: -
v_call: TRBV15
cdr3_aa: CATSRDTGIYGYTF
cdr3_nt: TGTGCCACCAGCAGAGATACAGGGATCTATGGCTACACCTTC

j_call: TRBJ2-7
clone_size: -
d_call: -
v_call: TRBV5-1
cdr3_aa: CASSPSPSGSSYEQYF
cdr3_nt: TGCGCCAGCAGCCCCTCGCCCTCTGGGAGCTCCTACGAGCAGTACTTC

j_call: TRBJ2-1
clone_size: few
d_call: TRBD2
v_call: TRBV5-6
cdr3_aa: CASSPWTSGYYNEQFF
cdr3_nt: TGTGCCAGCAGCCCATGGACTAGCGGATACTACAATGAGCAGTTCTTC

j_call: TRBJ2-2
clone_size: few
d_call: TRBD1
v_call: TRBV14
cdr3_aa: CASSQYLTGGDGTGELFF
cdr3_nt: TGTGCCAGCAGCCAGTATCTAACAGGGGGCGACGGCACCGGGGAGCTGTTTTTT

j_call: TRBJ1-1
clone_size: -
d_call: TRBD1
v_call: TRBV6-5
cdr3_aa: CASNRGQNTEAFF
cdr3_nt: TGTGCCAGCAACAGGGGGCAGAACACTGAAGCTTTCTTT

j_call: TRBJ1-1
clone_size: -
d_call: -
v_call: TRBV29-1
cdr3_aa: CSVERGVGTEAFF
cdr3_nt: TGCAGCGTTGAAAGGGGCGTGGGAACTGAAGCTTTCTTT

j_call: TRBJ2-7
clone_size: -
d_call: TRBD2
v_call: TRBV14
cdr3_aa: CASSSLSGRASYEQYF
cdr3_nt: TGTGCCAGCAGCTCTCTTAGCGGGAGGGCCTCCTACGAGCAGTACTTC

j_call: TRBJ1-2
clone_size: -
d_call: -
v_call: TRBV7-3
cdr3_aa: CASSLTESPPYGYTF
cdr3_nt: TGTGCCAGCAGCTTAACGGAGTCCCCCCCTTATGGCTACACCTTC

j_call: TRBJ2-1
clone_size: -
d_call: TRBD1
v_call: TRBV2
cdr3_aa: CASSRQGARVFAYNEQFF
cdr3_nt: TGTGCCAGCAGCCGACAGGGGGCGCGAGTTTTTGCCTACAATGAGCAGTTCTTC

j_call: TRBJ2-2
clone_size: -
d_call: TRBD2
v_call: TRBV6-5
cdr3_aa: CASRGGRDTGELFF
cdr3_nt: TGTGCCAGCAGGGGCGGGAGGGACACCGGGGAGCTGTTTTTT

j_call: TRBJ2-2
clone_size: -
d_call: TRBD1
v_call: TRBV3-1/TRBV3-2
cdr3_aa: CASSPRQGTGELFF
cdr3_nt: TGTGCCAGCAGCCCCCGACAGGGCACCGGGGAGCTGTTTTTT

j_call: TRBJ1-1
clone_size: -
d_call: TRBD1
v_call: TRBV3-1/TRBV3-2
cdr3_aa: CASSQDQGGQSNTEAFF
cdr3_nt: TGTGCCAGCAGCCAAGATCAAGGGGGACAGTCCAACACTGAAGCTTTCTTT

j_call: TRBJ2-4
clone_size: -
d_call: TRBD2
v_call: TRBV28
cdr3_aa: CASSLPAGDIQYF
cdr3_nt: TGTGCCAGCAGTTTACCCGCGGGGGACATTCAGTACTTC

j_call: TRBJ2-5
clone_size: -
d_call: -
v_call: TRBV4-2
cdr3_aa: CASSQDVLAREETQYF
cdr3_nt: TGTGCCAGCAGCCAAGATGTACTAGCCAGGGAGGAGACCCAGTACTTC